Presented here are 10 T cell receptor beta chains from one specimen sequenced in a study of CD8+CD57+ T cells in acquired aplastic anemia. Patients chosen for sequencing had CD8+CD57+ cells that had expanded, as shown by flow cytometry. The template used for profiling TCR beta VDJ and CDR3 was genomic DNA. Each CDR3 protein gets one entry after TCRdb re-called the reads with MiXCR. The repertoire includes 150,000 to 170,000 distinct CDR3 sequences, approximately 52% of them detected once, and about 12% sits in the top ten. Sequenced material: sorted CD4+, CD8+, or CD8+CD57+ T cells (not recorded which) from PBMCs. The origin of the receptors is a human donor with aplastic anemia.

The CDR3, as DNA: TGTGCCAGTAGTATAGGGCGGTTGAGGGACAATGAGCAGTTCTTC. Residues: CASSIGRLRDNEQFF. The chain recombines TRBV19 with TRBJ2-1; a weak D match, TRBD2 (5 bases). Per germline, CDR1 LNHDA and CDR2 SQIVND (reference sequence). Trimming shortened V by 1 base and J by 5 bases, and 12 bases separated the two germline ends. The CDR3 extends over 15 amino acids. Based on the CDR3 plus reference TRBV19 and TRBJ2-1, the full variable domain is DGGITQSPKYLFRKEGQNVTLSCEQNLNHDAMYWYRQDPGQGLRLIYYSQIVNDFQKGDIAEGYSVSREKKESFPLTVTSAQKNPTAFYLCASSIGRLRDNEQFFGPGTRLTVL.

This clonotype occurred once. The CDR3 DNA reads TGTGCCAGCAGTGAAGGGTATTCCTATGGCTACACCTTC. Residues: CASSEGYSYGYTF. The chain has TRBV2 and TRBJ1-2, with D hard to call. V lost 1 base and J lost 4, with 7 bases in between. In germline, CDR1 is SNHLY, CDR2 FYNNEI. The CDR3 runs to 13 residues.

This clonotype came up once. The chain is built from TRBV20-1 and TRBJ2-1, with 7 positions matching TRBD2. Germline V gives CDR1 DFQATT, CDR2 SNEGSKA (reference sequence). Trimming took 6 bases from V and 9 from J; bases not matched to a gene: 11. The CDR3 extends over 13 amino acids. CDR3 amino acids: CSAFPGLLSEQFF. The CDR3 DNA reads as TGCAGTGCCTTTCCGGGACTACTGTCTGAGCAGTTCTTC.

This clonotype is a singleton in its sample. The chain employs TRBV7-8 and TRBJ2-7; maybe TRBD2 (5 bases). Trimming left V 1 base short and J 0 bases short, with 7 bases between. This CDR3 has 14 residues. Germline V CDR1 and CDR2: SGHVS, FQNEAQ. The CDR3 sequence: CASSLVRGSYEQYF. Here the CDR3 DNA reads TGTGCCAGCAGCTTAGTACGGGGCTCCTACGAGCAGTACTTC.

Ten or more counts support this clonotype. The gene calls are TRBV7-9 and TRBJ2-2; possibly TRBD2 for D (6 bases). This CDR3 is 11 amino acids long. CDR1 SEHNR and CDR2 FQNEAQ come from the germline V gene (reference sequence). V was trimmed by 3 bases and J by 11 bases, leaving 7 bases between them. For the CDR3, the DNA is TGTGCCAGCAGCTTCGGGAGAGAGCTGTTTTTT. This gives the protein CASSFGRELFF. Full variable domain (outside the CDR3, taken from reference TRBV7-9 and TRBJ2-2): DTGVSQNPRHKITKRGQNVTFRCDPISEHNRLYWYRQTLGQGPEFLTYFQNEAQLEKSRLLSDRFSAERPKGSFSTLEIQRTEQGDSAMYLCASSFGRELFFGEGSRLTVL.

The gene calls are TRBV7-9 and TRBJ2-7, with D possibly TRBD2 on 6 matching bases. The CDR3 loop spans 14 amino acids. Germline lookup yields CDR1 SEHNR and CDR2 FQNEAQ (reference sequence). The V and J ends lost 5 bases and 2 bases respectively, with 13 bases between them. The CDR3 loop reads CASSRGGNPYEQYF. CDR3 sequence (DNA): TGTGCCAGCAGCCGGGGCGGGAATCCCTACGAGCAGTACTTC. The complete variable domain, with remaining parts taken from reference TRBV7-9 and TRBJ2-7, reads DTGVSQNPRHKITKRGQNVTFRCDPISEHNRLYWYRQTLGQGPEFLTYFQNEAQLEKSRLLSDRFSAERPKGSFSTLEIQRTEQGDSAMYLCASSRGGNPYEQYFGPGTRLTVT.

With regard to this clonotype: Because it lacks the conserved phenylalanine or tryptophan at the end, this CDR3 is likely a read error. CDR3 loop: CASSPGTGKYEQYS. The CDR3 DNA reads as TGTGCCAGCAGCCCTGGGACAGGGAAGTACGAGCAGTACTCC. The rearrangement joins TRBV3-1 to TRBJ2-7; 9 nucleotides agree with TRBD1. The CDR3 totals 14 residues. Germline trimming cut 4 bases from V and 4 bases from J; bases unmatched to any gene: 5. Germline V lookup: CDR1 LGHDT, CDR2 YNNKEL (reference sequence).

With regard to this clonotype: It may be a read error: a sequence one base away is much more abundant. The chain recombines TRBV2 with TRBJ1-1, with D perhaps TRBD1 (5 bases). The CDR3 covers 14 residues. Germline loops: CDR1 SNHLY, CDR2 FYNNEI. V was trimmed by 6 bases and J by 1 base, leaving 12 bases between them. This CDR3 reads CASRFGTANTEAFF. The CDR3 DNA follows: TGTGCCAGCAGATTTGGGACCGCGAACACTGAAGCTTTCTTT.

The chain recombines TRBV7-9 with TRBJ2-2; possibly TRBD1 or TRBD2 for D (5 bases each). Trimming stripped 9 bases from V and 6 bases from J, with 14 bases between. Germline CDR1 and CDR2: SEHNR and FQNEAQ (reference sequence). The CDR3 consists of 13 residues. The CDR3, as DNA: TGTGCCAGATCCGGGGCTGGCCCCGGGGAGCTGTTTTTT. It specifies CARSGAGPGELFF.

This chain joins TRBV7-8 and TRBJ2-7; TRBD1 or TRBD2 may be the D gene (5 bases each). Germline V CDR1 and CDR2: SGHVS, FQNEAQ. The CDR3 is 13 residues long. Between the trimmed V and J ends, which lost 5 bases and 6 bases, there was a span of 14 bases. This chain's CDR3 is CASSPLRAGEQYF. The CDR3 nucleotides are TGTGCCAGCAGCCCCCTCAGGGCGGGCGAGCAGTACTTC.